The T cell receptor (beta chain) described here comes from a study of T cells in Graves' hyperthyroidism and ophthalmopathy. Overall study context: Peripheral blood was drawn at first diagnosis, prior to all treatment. Study-wide results and limits: Progression to ophthalmopathy was predicted a median of approximately seven months early.

This CDR3 comprises 15 residues. V lost 0 bases and J lost 3, with 9 bases in between. Germline values: CDR1 MNHNS, CDR2 SASEGT. Uncontrolled infections, other autoimmune diseases, pregnancy or lactation led to exclusion of patients. For this clonotype: Its antigen remains unknown.

From RNA transcripts, TCR beta CDR3 regions were amplified. Initially, a first-round RT-PCR of the TCR CDR3 employed the HTBI primer set. TCRdb reprocessed the multiplex PCR reads via MiXCR and lists one record per CDR3 protein. The profile covers roughly 800,000 distinct CDR3 sequences, with about two fifths appearing a single time and approximately 8.7% taken by the ten largest. This TCR came from a man between 18 and 29 years old with Graves' hyperthyroidism. The chain links TRBV6-1 to TRBJ1-5; D gene ambiguous. Sequencing was carried out using blood. Here the CDR3 reads CASSEAGRINQPQHF. As DNA, the CDR3 is TGTGCCAGCAGTGAAGCAGGGCGTATCAATCAGCCCCAGCATTTT.